A selection of T cell receptor beta chains follows, all from one sample in a study of a mutant IDH1 vaccine in newly diagnosed glioma. Their antigens remain unidentified. Some clones are missing from TCRdb's copy, which holds only in-frame ones; the method was immunoSEQ multiplex PCR. The sample lists 82,000 or so clones, approximately 85% seen once, with over 2% in the top ten. Specimen: PBMCs, collected from a glioma patient whose treatment included an IDH1 peptide vaccine. These receptors were obtained from a man under 40 with glioma. Some clones in this sample may be carry-over from other donors' samples. CDR3s include the opening cysteine and the closing phenylalanine or tryptophan. Fields, in order: J gene, V gene, clone size, D gene, CDR3 protein, CDR3 DNA. A D gene is named only where the DNA matches it firmly. Some rows mark clone size as missing; the rest say once, few, many or name a class of expanded clone.

j_call: TRBJ1-4; v_call: TRBV5-4; clone_size: -; d_call: -; cdr3_aa: CASSLAGGENEKLFF; cdr3_nt: TGTGCCAGCAGCTTGGCCGGGGGGGAGAATGAAAAACTGTTTTTT
j_call: TRBJ2-7; v_call: TRBV9; clone_size: -; d_call: TRBD1; cdr3_aa: CASSVGTGRSYEQYF; cdr3_nt: TGTGCCAGCAGCGTAGGGACAGGACGCTCCTACGAGCAGTACTTC
j_call: TRBJ2-7; v_call: TRBV10-3; clone_size: -; d_call: -; cdr3_aa: CAISQDNSYEQYF; cdr3_nt: TGTGCCATCAGCCAGGACAACTCCTACGAGCAGTACTTC
j_call: TRBJ2-3; v_call: TRBV19; clone_size: -; d_call: -; cdr3_aa: CASSIGKRDTQYF; cdr3_nt: TGTGCCAGTAGTATCGGTAAGAGAGATACGCAGTATTTT
j_call: TRBJ1-2; v_call: TRBV7-9; clone_size: few; d_call: TRBD1; cdr3_aa: CASSLSAAGQRGYTF; cdr3_nt: TGTGCCAGCAGCTTATCGGCAGCGGGACAGCGGGGCTACACCTTC
j_call: TRBJ2-3; v_call: TRBV7-9; clone_size: -; d_call: TRBD2; cdr3_aa: CASSFGLAADTQYF; cdr3_nt: TGTGCCAGCAGCTTCGGACTAGCAGCAGATACGCAGTATTTT
j_call: TRBJ1-1; v_call: TRBV4-1; clone_size: -; d_call: -; cdr3_aa: CASSQHLRGYNTEAFF; cdr3_nt: TGCGCCAGCAGCCAACACCTTAGGGGGTATAACACTGAAGCTTTCTTT
j_call: TRBJ2-3; v_call: TRBV21-1; clone_size: -; d_call: -; cdr3_aa: CASSMTSGTDTQYF; cdr3_nt: TGTGCCAGCAGCATGACATCCGGCACAGATACGCAGTATTTT
j_call: TRBJ1-4; v_call: TRBV11-2; clone_size: -; d_call: -; cdr3_aa: CASSTNYIELFF; cdr3_nt: TGTGCCAGCAGTACTAATTACATTGAACTGTTTTTT
j_call: TRBJ1-1; v_call: TRBV6-1; clone_size: once; d_call: -; cdr3_aa: CASSEAQGRKNTEAFF; cdr3_nt: TGTGCCAGCAGTGAAGCGCAGGGCAGGAAGAACACTGAAGCTTTCTTT
j_call: TRBJ1-1; v_call: TRBV5-4; clone_size: -; d_call: -; cdr3_aa: CASSLPGNLNTEAFF; cdr3_nt: TGTGCCAGCAGCTTGCCGGGGAATCTGAACACTGAAGCTTTCTTT
j_call: TRBJ2-7; v_call: TRBV5-5; clone_size: -; d_call: TRBD2; cdr3_aa: CASSLGLAGGGAYEQYF; cdr3_nt: TGTGCCAGCAGCTTGGGACTAGCGGGCGGAGGGGCCTACGAGCAGTACTTC
j_call: TRBJ2-1; v_call: TRBV5-1; clone_size: -; d_call: TRBD2; cdr3_aa: CASRSSSGGAYNEQFF; cdr3_nt: TGCGCCAGCAGGTCCTCTAGCGGGGGGGCATACAATGAGCAGTTCTTC
j_call: TRBJ1-2; v_call: TRBV5-1; clone_size: -; d_call: -; cdr3_aa: CASGSENYGYTF; cdr3_nt: TGCGCCAGCGGGTCTGAAAACTATGGCTACACCTTC
j_call: TRBJ2-3; v_call: TRBV13; clone_size: -; d_call: TRBD2; cdr3_aa: CASSPAWRTSGSSTDTQYF; cdr3_nt: TGTGCCAGCAGCCCCGCCTGGAGGACTAGCGGGAGTTCTACAGATACGCAGTATTTT
j_call: TRBJ1-5; v_call: TRBV2; clone_size: -; d_call: -; cdr3_aa: CASSEALGFNQPQHF; cdr3_nt: TGTGCCAGCAGTGAAGCGCTTGGGTTCAATCAGCCCCAGCATTTT
j_call: TRBJ1-1; v_call: TRBV19; clone_size: -; d_call: TRBD1; cdr3_aa: CASRTTGGTGTEAFF; cdr3_nt: TGTGCCAGTAGGACGACAGGGGGTACGGGCACTGAAGCTTTCTTT
j_call: TRBJ2-7; v_call: TRBV18; clone_size: -; d_call: -; cdr3_aa: CASSPPSAYEQYF; cdr3_nt: TGTGCCAGCTCACCACCGTCCGCCTACGAGCAGTACTTC
j_call: TRBJ2-1; v_call: TRBV7-2; clone_size: -; d_call: -; cdr3_aa: CASSLAGVGYNEQFF; cdr3_nt: TGTGCCAGCAGCTTAGCGGGGGTAGGCTACAATGAGCAGTTCTTC
j_call: TRBJ1-2; v_call: TRBV9; clone_size: -; d_call: -; cdr3_aa: CASSIGGDSNYGYTF; cdr3_nt: TGTGCCAGCAGCATAGGGGGGGATTCTAACTATGGCTACACCTTC
j_call: TRBJ1-2; v_call: TRBV10-3; clone_size: -; d_call: -; cdr3_aa: CAISPNRDGYTF; cdr3_nt: TGTGCCATCAGTCCAAACAGGGATGGCTACACCTTC
j_call: TRBJ2-1; v_call: TRBV5-1; clone_size: -; d_call: -; cdr3_aa: CASMGMGRLYNEQFF; cdr3_nt: TGCGCCAGCATGGGGATGGGCAGACTCTACAATGAGCAGTTCTTC
j_call: TRBJ1-5; v_call: TRBV2; clone_size: -; d_call: -; cdr3_aa: CASSPPPGHQLPQHF; cdr3_nt: TGTGCCAGCAGTCCACCCCCGGGACACCAGTTGCCCCAGCATTTT
j_call: TRBJ1-3; v_call: TRBV7-2; clone_size: -; d_call: TRBD1; cdr3_aa: CASSRRDSFSGNTIYF; cdr3_nt: TGTGCCAGCAGCAGAAGGGACAGTTTCTCTGGAAACACCATATATTTT
j_call: TRBJ1-6; v_call: TRBV5-1; clone_size: once; d_call: -; cdr3_aa: CASNFLPSDRSNSPLHF; cdr3_nt: TGCGCCAGCAACTTCCTCCCTTCCGACAGGTCGAATTCACCCCTCCACTTT
j_call: TRBJ1-4; v_call: TRBV5-1; clone_size: -; d_call: TRBD1; cdr3_aa: CASTDIGGTNEKLFF; cdr3_nt: TGCGCCAGCACCGACATAGGGGGCACAAATGAAAAACTGTTTTTT
j_call: TRBJ1-1; v_call: TRBV6-4; clone_size: -; d_call: TRBD1; cdr3_aa: CASSTGTGTEAFF; cdr3_nt: TGTGCCAGCAGTACCGGGACAGGCACTGAAGCTTTCTTT
j_call: TRBJ2-2; v_call: TRBV30; clone_size: -; d_call: TRBD1; cdr3_aa: CAWSGWTGGSGTGELFF; cdr3_nt: TGTGCCTGGAGTGGGTGGACAGGGGGCAGTGGGACCGGGGAGCTGTTTTTT
j_call: TRBJ1-1; v_call: TRBV7-8; clone_size: -; d_call: -; cdr3_aa: CASSFQNTEAFF; cdr3_nt: TGTGCCAGCAGCTTTCAGAACACTGAAGCTTTCTTT
j_call: TRBJ1-1; v_call: TRBV6-5; clone_size: -; d_call: -; cdr3_aa: CASSIDSLETEAFF; cdr3_nt: TGTGCCAGCAGTATCGACAGCCTTGAGACTGAAGCTTTCTTT
j_call: TRBJ1-5; v_call: TRBV7-3; clone_size: -; d_call: -; cdr3_aa: CASSLAHGKPQHF; cdr3_nt: TGTGCCAGCAGCCTTGCCCACGGGAAGCCCCAGCATTTT
j_call: TRBJ1-5; v_call: TRBV2; clone_size: few; d_call: -; cdr3_aa: CASSVYRVQPQHF; cdr3_nt: TGTGCCAGCAGTGTGTACAGGGTGCAGCCCCAGCATTTT
j_call: TRBJ1-4; v_call: TRBV18; clone_size: -; d_call: -; cdr3_aa: CASSTPGDNEKLFF; cdr3_nt: TGTGCCAGCTCGACCCCCGGAGATAATGAAAAACTGTTTTTT
j_call: TRBJ2-7; v_call: TRBV11-3; clone_size: -; d_call: -; cdr3_aa: CASSLDLGVAGRYEQYF; cdr3_nt: TGTGCCAGCAGCTTAGATCTTGGGGTGGCGGGAAGGTACGAGCAGTACTTC
j_call: TRBJ2-3; v_call: TRBV7-2; clone_size: once; d_call: -; cdr3_aa: CASSLYSPGLADTQYF; cdr3_nt: TGTGCCAGCAGCTTATATTCCCCCGGGCTCGCAGATACGCAGTATTTT
j_call: TRBJ1-4; v_call: TRBV5-4; clone_size: -; d_call: -; cdr3_aa: CASSLAGPRSEKLFF; cdr3_nt: TGTGCCAGCAGCTTGGCGGGGCCCCGTTCGGAAAAACTGTTTTTT
j_call: TRBJ2-2; v_call: TRBV6-5; clone_size: -; d_call: -; cdr3_aa: CASRQNTGELFF; cdr3_nt: TGTGCCAGCAGACAGAACACCGGGGAGCTGTTTTTT
j_call: TRBJ2-1; v_call: TRBV19; clone_size: -; d_call: -; cdr3_aa: CASSIDLGPLREQFF; cdr3_nt: TGTGCCAGTAGTATAGATCTGGGACCCCTTCGTGAGCAGTTCTTC
j_call: TRBJ1-4; v_call: TRBV4-3; clone_size: few; d_call: -; cdr3_aa: CASSQGYNEKLFF; cdr3_nt: TGCGCCAGCAGCCAAGGTTATAATGAAAAACTGTTTTTT
j_call: TRBJ2-1; v_call: TRBV5-1; clone_size: once; d_call: -; cdr3_aa: CASSLETGQYNEQFF; cdr3_nt: TGCGCCAGCAGCTTGGAGACGGGACAATACAATGAGCAGTTCTTC